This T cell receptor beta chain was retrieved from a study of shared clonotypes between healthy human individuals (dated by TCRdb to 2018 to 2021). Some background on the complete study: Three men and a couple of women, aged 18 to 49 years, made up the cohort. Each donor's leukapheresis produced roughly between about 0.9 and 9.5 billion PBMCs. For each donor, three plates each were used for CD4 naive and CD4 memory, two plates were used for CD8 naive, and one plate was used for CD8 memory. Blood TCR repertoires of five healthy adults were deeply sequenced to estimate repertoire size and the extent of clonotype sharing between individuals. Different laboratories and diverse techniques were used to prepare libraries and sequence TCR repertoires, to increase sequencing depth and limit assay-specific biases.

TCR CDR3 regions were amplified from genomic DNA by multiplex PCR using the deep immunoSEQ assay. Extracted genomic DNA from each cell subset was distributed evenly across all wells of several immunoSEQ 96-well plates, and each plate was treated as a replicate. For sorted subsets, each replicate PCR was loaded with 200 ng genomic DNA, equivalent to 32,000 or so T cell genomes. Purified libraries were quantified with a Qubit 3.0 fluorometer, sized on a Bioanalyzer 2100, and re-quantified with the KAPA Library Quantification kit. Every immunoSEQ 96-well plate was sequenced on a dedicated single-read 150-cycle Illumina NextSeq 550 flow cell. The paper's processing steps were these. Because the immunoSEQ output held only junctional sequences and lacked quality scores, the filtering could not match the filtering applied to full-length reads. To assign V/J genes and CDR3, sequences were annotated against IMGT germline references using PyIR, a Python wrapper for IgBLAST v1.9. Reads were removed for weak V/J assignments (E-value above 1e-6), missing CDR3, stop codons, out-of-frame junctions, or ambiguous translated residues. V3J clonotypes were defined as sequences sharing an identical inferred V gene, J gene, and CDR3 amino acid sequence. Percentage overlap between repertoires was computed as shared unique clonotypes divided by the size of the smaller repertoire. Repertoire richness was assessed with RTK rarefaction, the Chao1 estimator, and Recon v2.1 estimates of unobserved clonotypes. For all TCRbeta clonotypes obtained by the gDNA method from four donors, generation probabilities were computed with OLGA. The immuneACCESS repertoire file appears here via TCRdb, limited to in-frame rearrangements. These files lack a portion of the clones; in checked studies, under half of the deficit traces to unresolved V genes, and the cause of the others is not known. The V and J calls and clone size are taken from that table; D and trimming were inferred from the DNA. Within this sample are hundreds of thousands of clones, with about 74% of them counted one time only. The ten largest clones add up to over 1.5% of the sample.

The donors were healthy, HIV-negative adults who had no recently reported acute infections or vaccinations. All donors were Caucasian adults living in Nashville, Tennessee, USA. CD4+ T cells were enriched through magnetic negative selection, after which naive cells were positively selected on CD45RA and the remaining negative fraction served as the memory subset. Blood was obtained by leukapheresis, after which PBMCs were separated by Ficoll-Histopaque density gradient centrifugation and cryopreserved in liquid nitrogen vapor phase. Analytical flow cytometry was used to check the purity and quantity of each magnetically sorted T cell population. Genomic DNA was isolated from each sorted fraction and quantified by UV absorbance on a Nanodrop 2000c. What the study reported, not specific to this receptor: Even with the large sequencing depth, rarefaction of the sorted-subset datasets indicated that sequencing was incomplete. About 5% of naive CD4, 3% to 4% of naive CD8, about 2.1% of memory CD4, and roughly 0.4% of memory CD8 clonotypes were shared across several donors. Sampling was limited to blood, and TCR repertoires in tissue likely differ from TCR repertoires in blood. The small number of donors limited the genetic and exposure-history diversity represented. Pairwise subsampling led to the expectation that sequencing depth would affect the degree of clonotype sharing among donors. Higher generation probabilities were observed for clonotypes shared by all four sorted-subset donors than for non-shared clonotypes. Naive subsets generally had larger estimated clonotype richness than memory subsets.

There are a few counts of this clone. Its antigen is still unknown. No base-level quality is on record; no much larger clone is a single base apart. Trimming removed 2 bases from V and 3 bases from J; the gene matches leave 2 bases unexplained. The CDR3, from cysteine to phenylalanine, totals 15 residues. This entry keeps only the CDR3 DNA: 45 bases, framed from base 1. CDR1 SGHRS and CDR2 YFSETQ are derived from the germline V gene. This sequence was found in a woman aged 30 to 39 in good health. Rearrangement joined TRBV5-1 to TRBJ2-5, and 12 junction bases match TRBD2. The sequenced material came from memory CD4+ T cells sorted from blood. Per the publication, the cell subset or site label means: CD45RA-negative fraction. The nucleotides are TGCGCCAGCAGCTTCTCTAGCGGGAGGGAAGAGACCCAGTACTTC. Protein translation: CASSFSSGREETQYF.